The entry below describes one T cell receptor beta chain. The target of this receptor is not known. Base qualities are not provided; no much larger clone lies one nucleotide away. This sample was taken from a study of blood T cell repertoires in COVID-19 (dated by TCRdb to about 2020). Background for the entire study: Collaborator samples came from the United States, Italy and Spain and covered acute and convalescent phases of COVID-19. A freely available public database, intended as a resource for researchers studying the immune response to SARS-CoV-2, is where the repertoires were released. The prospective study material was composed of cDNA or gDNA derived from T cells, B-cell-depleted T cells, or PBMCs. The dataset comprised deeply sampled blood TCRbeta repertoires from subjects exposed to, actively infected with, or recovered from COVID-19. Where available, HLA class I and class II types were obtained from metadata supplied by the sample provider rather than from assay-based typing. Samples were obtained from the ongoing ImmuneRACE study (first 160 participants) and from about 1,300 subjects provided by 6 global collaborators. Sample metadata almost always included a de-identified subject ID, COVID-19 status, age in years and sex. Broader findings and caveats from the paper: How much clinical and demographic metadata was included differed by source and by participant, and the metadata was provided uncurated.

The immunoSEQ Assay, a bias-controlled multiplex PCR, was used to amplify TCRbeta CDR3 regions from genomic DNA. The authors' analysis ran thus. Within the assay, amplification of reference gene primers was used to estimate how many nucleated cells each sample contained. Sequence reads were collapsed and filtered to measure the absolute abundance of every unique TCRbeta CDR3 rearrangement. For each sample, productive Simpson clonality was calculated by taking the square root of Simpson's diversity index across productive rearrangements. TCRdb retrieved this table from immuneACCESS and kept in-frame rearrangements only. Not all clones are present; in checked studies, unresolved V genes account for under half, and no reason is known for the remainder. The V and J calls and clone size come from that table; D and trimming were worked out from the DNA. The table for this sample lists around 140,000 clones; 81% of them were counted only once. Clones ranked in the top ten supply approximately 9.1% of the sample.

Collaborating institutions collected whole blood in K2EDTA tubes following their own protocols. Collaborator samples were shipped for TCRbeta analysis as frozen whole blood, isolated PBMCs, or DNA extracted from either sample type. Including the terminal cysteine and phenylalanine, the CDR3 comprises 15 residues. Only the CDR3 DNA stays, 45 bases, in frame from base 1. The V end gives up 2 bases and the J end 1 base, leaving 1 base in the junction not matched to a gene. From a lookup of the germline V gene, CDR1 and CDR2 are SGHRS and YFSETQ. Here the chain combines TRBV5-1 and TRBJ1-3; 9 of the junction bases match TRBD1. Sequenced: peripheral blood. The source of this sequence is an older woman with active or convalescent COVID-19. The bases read TGCGCCAGCAGCTTACAGGGGGCATCTGGAAACACCATATATTTT. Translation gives CASSLQGASGNTIYF. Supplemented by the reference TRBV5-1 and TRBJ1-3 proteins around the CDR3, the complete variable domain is KAGVTQTPRYLIKTRGQQVTLSCSPISGHRSVSWYQQTPGQGLQFLFEYFSETQRNKGNFPGRFSGRQFSNSRSEMNVSTLELGDSALYLCASSLQGASGNTIYFGEGSWLTVV.